The source of this T cell receptor (beta chain) is a study of vaccination and CD4 T cells after COVID-19 (dated by TCRdb to 2021 to 2024). Regarding the complete study: SARS-CoV-2 positivity had been established in the convalescent patients by nasal swab PCR, and mild disease was recorded in several of these patients and severe disease in one. For stimulating the cultures, overlapping spike peptide pools were used, derived from SARS-CoV-2 as well as from the common cold coronaviruses HCoV-NL63, HCoV-OC43 and HCoV-229E. Post-COVID blood samples from convalescent patients were collected a median of 101 days after diagnosis, with a range of 35 to 161 days. In control cultures, a CEFX viral epitope pool was used as positive control, an HIV-1 Nef peptide pool was used as negative control, or no peptide was added. Post-vaccine blood samples were taken a median of 72 days after the second vaccine dose, with a range of roughly 13 to 250 days. The convalescent cohort included six males and four females, with two Hispanic individuals, seven Caucasians, two Asians and one multiracial person. Each participant got two doses of either the Pfizer-BioNTech BNT162b2 vaccine (n=8) or the Moderna mRNA-1273 vaccine (n=2). In under twelve COVID-19 convalescent patients and a few infection-naive healthy vaccine recipients, researchers compared the spike-specific CD4+ TCR repertoire from before mRNA vaccination with the repertoire from after.

This clonotype was seen a few times. Its antigen is not yet known. There are no base qualities to consult, and no much larger clone falls within one base. The meaning of the sample's treatment or condition label: approximately 9-day PBMC culture with coronavirus spike peptide pools or control peptides (ViraFEST assay). The study used the ViraFEST assay, which expanded antigen-specific T cells with peptide pools and then identified expanded clonotypes by TCR sequencing. The positive SARS-CoV-2 PCR tests of the convalescent patients were dated from March to December 2020, before the Alpha, Beta and Delta variants emerged in the United States. Each well held around 2 million PBMCs cultured in IMDM containing approximately 5.3% human AB serum and approximately 9.1 IU/ml IL-2, with 8.5 to 10 ug/ml peptide pools added. Half of the culture medium was replaced with fresh IL-2-containing medium on days 3 and 7. Once the cells had been in culture for less than 12 days, the EasySep CD4+ T cell isolation kit was used to isolate CD4+ T cells by negative selection. Ficoll-Paque Plus gradient centrifugation was used to isolate PBMCs from whole blood, and the isolated PBMCs were then either used fresh or cryopreserved at -140C. In general, triplicate wells were set up for every culture condition.

V has 4 bases trimmed and J has 1 base trimmed; junction bases matching no gene number 8. CDR1 and CDR2 (SGHTA, FQGNSA) derive from the germline V gene. From the cysteine up to the phenylalanine, the CDR3 has a length of 17 residues. Only the CDR3 region is kept as DNA, spanning 51 bases read in frame from base 1. What the work shows at the level of the full study, not this receptor alone: In convalescent patients, nearly all vaccine-specific clones (304 of 307) were found to be mono-reactive for SARS-CoV-2 spike rather than cross-reactive with common cold coronaviruses. Although the median number of SARS-CoV-2-reactive clonotypes went up from roughly 19 after infection to 38 after vaccination, the increase was not significant. Only a relatively small number of convalescent patients were included in the study, and early timepoints following natural infection were not analyzed. Among convalescent patients, a median around 83% of the SARS-CoV-2-reactive clones seen after vaccination appeared only after vaccination, which suggests priming specific to the vaccine.

To prepare the library, PCR was applied. TCR sequencing of DNA from cultured CD4+ T cells used the Oncomine TCR Beta short-read assay at the Johns Hopkins FTIC core. The QIAamp micro DNA kit was used to extract genomic DNA from the cultured CD4+ T cells. The Oncomine TCR Beta libraries from cultured CD4+ T cells were pooled using unique dual indexes and then sequenced on an Illumina iSeq 100. As for the original processing: Non-productive sequences were filtered out, and CDR3s that did not start with C, did not end with F or W, or were shorter than 7 amino acids were discarded. Antigen-specific clonotypes were identified with the MANAFEST web application by comparing peptide-stimulated wells with reference and other culture wells. For a clone to be called positive, the clone needed an FDR below 0.05, an odds ratio above 5, and a productive frequency above 0.1% in at least two of three replicate wells. A clonotype counted as cross-reactive if it showed significant expansion both in the SARS-CoV-2 spike wells and in at least one common cold coronavirus spike condition. CDR3 homology was assessed with Levenshtein distances (stringdist) and unrooted phylogenetic trees (ape) in R version 3.6.1. In-frame beta chains were kept once TCRdb had trimmed the public reads at Q25 with fastp and called clones with MiXCR. Each entry merges the rows of one CDR3 protein and shows their most common DNA and genes. The V and J calls and clone size come from TCRdb's table, not from the authors' own analysis. This sample has some 20,000 distinct CDR3 sequences in its table, and roughly 56% of those were observed once. The leading ten clones occupy 10% of the sample.

The V gene is TRBV7-2 and the J gene is TRBJ1-5, and TRBD1 matches 9 of the central bases. The sequence came from a human donor who had recovered from COVID-19. Source material: CD4+ T cells from blood, cultured in vitro. The CDR3 reads CASSSSTGGGSNQPQHF. The DNA is TGTGCCAGCAGCTCCTCGACAGGGGGAGGGAGCAATCAGCCCCAGCATTTT.